A selection of T cell receptor beta chains follows, all from one sample in a study of T cells in Graves' hyperthyroidism and ophthalmopathy. TCRdb itself ran the multiplex PCR reads through MiXCR, one entry per CDR3 protein. The data hold more than 300,000 distinct CDR3 sequences, with approximately 14% observed a single time. Sequenced input: blood. All receptors come from a woman aged 60-70 years with Graves' hyperthyroidism. Both conserved end residues are part of each CDR3.

V gene	J gene	CDR3 protein
TRBV7-8	TRBJ2-2	CASRGTSGSGNTGELFF
TRBV9	TRBJ1-2	CASSVVGTEPYGYTF
TRBV7-2	TRBJ2-3	CASSLGGTTLTDTQYF
TRBV9	TRBJ2-3	CASSDSGSADTQYF
TRBV12-3/TRBV12-4	TRBJ1-5	CASSLQGPQPQHF
TRBV29-1	TRBJ2-7	CSVGGTSGSIKGDEQYF
TRBV30	TRBJ2-7	CAWSAGLSSYEQYF
TRBV5-1	TRBJ2-3	CASRTGLAGATDTQYF
TRBV7-9	TRBJ2-7	CASRDSWSYEQYF
TRBV27	TRBJ2-7	CASMGAGGYEQYF
TRBV6-1	TRBJ1-3	CASSYGTAGSGNTIYF
TRBV10-3	TRBJ2-5	CAISESIGTSGPATQYF
TRBV30	TRBJ2-1	CAWSLFSGNEQFF
TRBV24-1	TRBJ2-7	CATSDLVGVEQYF
TRBV13	TRBJ2-5	CASSLGLPVGQETQYF
TRBV5-1	TRBJ2-3	CASSLEASTSTDTQYF
TRBV7-3	TRBJ1-2	CASSPTGRGLGYTF
TRBV20-1	TRBJ1-4	CSAPDRTNEKLFF
TRBV5-1	TRBJ1-2	CASSFQGKGYTF
TRBV20-1	TRBJ2-7	CSARGVAGAGEQYF
TRBV28	TRBJ1-2	CASSLVRVGYGYTF
TRBV12-3/TRBV12-4	TRBJ2-3	CASSLGTSGNIDTQYF
TRBV28	TRBJ1-1	CASNTVGQGGLNTEAFF
TRBV7-9	TRBJ2-1	CASSPGGTGRVNEQFF